The rows below give T cell receptor beta chains drawn from one sample of a study of blood T cell repertoires in COVID-19. Assay: immunoSEQ multiplex PCR; the TCRdb copy retains only in-frame clones and omits some. The table has tens of thousands of clones, approximately 86% seen once. The sample consisted of peripheral blood. The receptors here all came from an elderly woman with COVID-19, enrolled during active disease. CDR3s include the opening cysteine and the closing phenylalanine or tryptophan. Fields, in order: CDR3 DNA, CDR3 protein, V gene, D gene, J gene, clone size. The D gene is left open where the match is weak. Clone size is stated in some rows and not others, as once, few, many or a class when expanded.

TGTGCCAGTAGGAGGGCAGGGGGTCTGGGAGATACGCAGTATTTT,CASRRAGGLGDTQYF,TRBV19,TRBD1,TRBJ2-3,.
TGTGCCAGCAGCTTAGACAGGGGCGGGGGCTACACCTTC,CASSLDRGGGYTF,TRBV11-2,.,TRBJ1-2,.
TGTGCCAGCAGCCTACAGGGGGCTGGTACTACTAACTATGGCTACACCTTC,CASSLQGAGTTNYGYTF,TRBV3-1/TRBV3-2,TRBD1,TRBJ1-2,.
TGTGCCAGCTCACCGGGACTAGCGGGGGCTTTAGCAGATACGCAGTATTTT,CASSPGLAGALADTQYF,TRBV18,TRBD2,TRBJ2-3,.
TGTGCCAGCTCACCACTTTTTTCGGTAGCCGGGGAGCTGTTTTTT,CASSPLFSVAGELFF,TRBV18,.,TRBJ2-2,.
TGTGCCAGCTCGCCTAATACAGGGGGCCTCTCCTACGAGCAGTACTTC,CASSPNTGGLSYEQYF,TRBV18,TRBD1,TRBJ2-7,.
TGTGCCAGCAGCTTAGTCGCGTCTTACACCGGGGAGCTGTTTTTT,CASSLVASYTGELFF,TRBV7-2,.,TRBJ2-2,.
TGCAGTGCTAGTAGGTGGGACAGGGGGAATGAGCAGTTCTTC,CSASRWDRGNEQFF,TRBV20-1,TRBD1,TRBJ2-1,.
TGTGCCAGCAGTTACTCGGGACAGGGTAAGGGGAGAGACAATGAGCAGTTCTTC,CASSYSGQGKGRDNEQFF,TRBV6-2/TRBV6-3,TRBD1,TRBJ2-1,.
TGTGCCAGCAGTTATCGGGACAGGGAGTCGTATGAGCAGTTCTTC,CASSYRDRESYEQFF,TRBV6-5,TRBD1,TRBJ2-1,.
TGTGCCAGCAGTTATCCGGGAAGCACAGATACGCAGTATTTT,CASSYPGSTDTQYF,TRBV6-6,.,TRBJ2-3,once
TGTGCCAGCAGCTTAGCCCTAGCGGGAGCGGAGCAGTACTTC,CASSLALAGAEQYF,TRBV11-2,TRBD2,TRBJ2-7,few
TGTGCCACCAGTGATGACTCTCGCTACGAGCAGTACTTC,CATSDDSRYEQYF,TRBV24-1,.,TRBJ2-7,.
TGTGCCAGCAGCCCGGGACAGAGCTATGGCTACACCTTC,CASSPGQSYGYTF,TRBV12-3/TRBV12-4,TRBD1,TRBJ1-2,.
TGTGCCAGCTCACTGGGACAGGCGGGCGAGCAGTACTTC,CASSLGQAGEQYF,TRBV18,TRBD1,TRBJ2-7,once
TGCGCCAGCAGCCAAGGGCAACTAGCGGGGGATGGAGATACGCAGTATTTT,CASSQGQLAGDGDTQYF,TRBV4-3,TRBD2,TRBJ2-3,.
TGTGCCAGCAGCTCGGACAGAGCCTACGAGCAGTACTTC,CASSSDRAYEQYF,TRBV6-6,.,TRBJ2-7,once
TGTGCCAGCAGCTTACAGGACAGGGTCGATACGCAGTATTTT,CASSLQDRVDTQYF,TRBV7-6,TRBD1,TRBJ2-3,.
TGTGCCAGCAGCCAGCTTTGGGGGCCAAAGACTGGGGCCAACGTCCTGACTTTC,CASSQLWGPKTGANVLTF,TRBV3-1/TRBV3-2,.,TRBJ2-6,.
TGTGCCACCAGCAGAGATGGGCAGGGGAATCAGCCCCAGCATTTT,CATSRDGQGNQPQHF,TRBV15,.,TRBJ1-5,.
TGCGCCAGCAGCTTGGGAGGGACAGGGGGCTACAATGAGCAGTTCTTC,CASSLGGTGGYNEQFF,TRBV5-1,TRBD1,TRBJ2-1,few